This T cell receptor (beta chain) was retrieved from a study of patients with pleural tuberculosis. TCRdb re-called the reads with MiXCR, one entry per CDR3 protein. The repertoire has 29,000 or so distinct CDR3 sequences, approximately 20% of them found once; the top ten carry 3.5% to 4.5%. There are a few counts of this clonotype. A clone one base away is much larger, so this may be a read error. The CDR3 consists of 13 residues. Germline V lookup: CDR1 ENHRY, CDR2 SYGVKD. This receptor was taken from a human donor with pleural tuberculosis. Material for sequencing was peripheral blood. This chain connects TRBV10-3 to TRBJ1-3; tentative D call: TRBD1 (5 bases). This chain's CDR3 is CAISESRENAIYF. The CDR3 region has the DNA TGTGCCATCAGTGAGTCCAGGGAAAACGCCATATATTTT.